The clone carrying this TCR beta chain has only one observation. Its antigen is unknown. This specimen belongs to a study of T cell responses to AZD1222 COVID-19 vaccine. Sequencing used immunoSEQ multiplex PCR; TCRdb keeps in-frame clones, though not all of them. The data contain some 73,000 clones, 89% of them singletons. Points from the study as a whole: Spike-wide coverage was observed for vaccine-associated CD4 TCRs, with dominant responses at 160-218 and 743-854. The sample set comprised mostly white British donors with more females, and clonal diversity was possibly underestimated.

There are 13 residues in the CDR3. Germline loops: CDR1 MNHEY, CDR2 SVGAGI. V was clipped by 6 bases and J by 0 bases; unmatched bases: 2. This material consisted of peripheral blood, taken 28 days after the second AZD1222 dose. The chain couples TRBV6-5 to TRBJ2-7; TRBD1 aligns across 7 bases. The receptor's source is an adult who received the AZD1222 COVID-19 vaccine. The CDR3 coding sequence is TGTGCCAGCAGGACAGGGAGCTCCTACGAGCAGTACTTC. This sequence encodes CASRTGSSYEQYF.